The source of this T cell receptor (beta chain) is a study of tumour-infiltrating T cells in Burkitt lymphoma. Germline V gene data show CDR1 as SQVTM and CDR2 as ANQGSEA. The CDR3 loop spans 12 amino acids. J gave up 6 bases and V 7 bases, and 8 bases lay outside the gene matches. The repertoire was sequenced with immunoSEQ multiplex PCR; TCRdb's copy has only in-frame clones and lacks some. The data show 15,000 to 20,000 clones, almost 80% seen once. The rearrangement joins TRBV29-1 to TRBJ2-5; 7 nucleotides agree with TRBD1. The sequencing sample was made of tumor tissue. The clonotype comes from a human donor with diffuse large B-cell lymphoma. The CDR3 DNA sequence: TGCAGCGCCCAGAGGGACAGCAAGACCCAGTACTTC. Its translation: CSAQRDSKTQYF. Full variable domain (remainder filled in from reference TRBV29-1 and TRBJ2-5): SAVISQKPSRDICQRGTSLTIQCQVDSQVTMMFWYRQQPGQSLTLIATANQGSEATYESGFVIDKFPISRPNLTFSTLTVSNMSPEDSSIYLCSAQRDSKTQYFGPGTRLLVL.